This T cell receptor beta chain was sequenced during a study of blood T cell repertoires in COVID-19. Background on the study: COVID-19 samples collected from the United States, Italy and Spain covered acute and convalescent phases.

Authors' processing steps: Amplification of reference gene primers provided the estimated nucleated cell counts. Profiled with immunoSEQ multiplex PCR; TCRdb holds only in-frame clones, not every one. The V and J calls and the clone size are those of that table, but D and trimming were determined from the DNA. This table holds 450,000 to 600,000 clones, 87% found once. The germline gives CDR1 MNHEY, CDR2 SMNVEV (reference sequence). Between the trimmed V and J ends, which lost 5 bases and 3 bases, there was a span of 9 bases. The CDR3 covers 13 residues. V is TRBV27 and J is TRBJ2-3, with D maybe TRBD2 (6 bases). The sequence was obtained from a woman aged 18 to 35 who had recovered from COVID-19. Source material: PBMCs or T cells enriched from blood (not recorded which). CDR3 in amino acids: CASSRGITDTQYF. The CDR3 DNA is TGTGCCAGCAGTCGGGGGATTACAGATACGCAGTATTTT.